This T cell receptor beta chain was profiled in a study of cytomegalovirus exposure and HLA in healthy donors listed by TCRdb under 2017. In terms of the full investigation: An earlier analysis of approximately 550 of the donors reported more than 250 Gb of sequence data and roughly 110 million unique TCR beta sequences from about 180 million T cells. Because of strong linkage in the cohort, 4 to 6 DR-DQ haplotypes were treated as single units for association and clustering. The study aimed to test whether signatures of past pathogen exposure could be identified by cataloging public T cell receptors. A later genetic analysis used genome-wide SNP genotypes for about 65% of the 666 donors, treating that subset as a discovery cohort. Besides the first cohort of approximately 710 subjects, a separate validation cohort made up of 90 to 150 different subjects was used. Typing coverage varied by locus: 629-630 donors for A, B, C, DRB1 and DQB1; approximately 500 for DQA1; more than 600 for DPA1; more than 450 for DPB1. To decide whether each TCR beta V gene segment behaved as functional or pseudogenic, an earlier analysis of some 570 of the donors relied on high-throughput TCR beta sequencing. Both class I and class II loci were covered by HLA typing, at four-digit resolution. Approximately 310 gigabases of sequencing data and approximately 85 million unique TCR sequences were included in an early release covering several hundred HLA-typed donors. To predict cytomegalovirus infection status, the study combined high-throughput TCR immunosequencing, statistical association of individual TCRs with disease status, and machine learning. Of the approximately 370 genotyped donors, approximately 80% were placed in the genetic ancestry cluster associated with self-reported Caucasian donors. Every discovery cohort repertoire had been produced on one sequencing platform. A later analysis re-analyzed previously published TCR beta repertoires from about 600 donors and added high-resolution HLA genotyping to study TCR occurrence patterns. In the later analysis, no new phenotypic data were used to find candidate immune exposures; instead, reliance was placed on TCR beta sequences and their occurrence across donors. Donor age, sex, ethnicity and CMV serostatus were compiled alongside the repertoire data. The study profiled the T cell repertoires of under 850 subjects by immunosequencing and related them to cytomegalovirus serostatus. On average, around 240,000 unique TCR beta nucleotide sequences were sequenced per donor among a few hundred genotyped donors of the cohort, with roughly 19% of those sequences being non-productive.

The cohort comprised around 700 healthy bone marrow donors. At the time of sampling, every cohort member was nominally healthy, though immune exposures that went unrecorded were likely present. The donor was CMV seronegative and was included in the group of around 320 seronegative cohort members. A peripheral blood sample was collected from each donor, and TCR beta sequencing was performed on peripheral blood mononuclear cells. The Qiagen DNeasy Blood Extraction Kit was used to extract genomic DNA from the blood cell samples. Results the study describes overall, beyond this receptor: In an earlier analysis of about 600 of the donors, most TCR beta V segments appeared in productive rearrangements about 90% or about 30% of the time, broadly matching IMGT annotations. An association between a missense DCLRE1C variant and V-gene and J-gene trimming of TCR beta chains was found in a later genetic analysis and replicated in an independent cohort. Some IMGT-functional V segments, including TRBV6-2 and TRBV6-3, could not be distinguished by the 87-base-pair reads and were therefore excluded. Cytomegalovirus status was reported to be diagnosed by the classifier with high specificity and sensitivity in both the original and validation cohorts. Because HLA typing was unavailable for some donors at each locus, only the typed subset was used in association tests. A later analysis found that most CMV-associated TCR beta chains appeared HLA-restricted, with HLA associations seemingly driven largely by CMV exposure. A cluster of highly shared sequence variants was judged likely to represent a technical artifact of the sequencing pipeline. According to a later analysis, parvovirus B19, influenza, CMV and Epstein-Barr virus appeared linked to several top co-occurrence clusters. In this cohort, only TCR beta chains were sequenced, and detectable features were limited by the absence of alpha or paired-chain data. Because counts were too low, 15 to 20 rarely observed V segments, including chromosome 9 orphons, were excluded from the earlier analysis of some 590 of the donors. A total of fewer than 200 TCR beta chains were listed by the study as associated with cytomegalovirus. Compared with the approximately 670-donor mean, donors in an Asian-associated ancestry cluster had fewer N-insertions in productive TCRs, according to a later genetic analysis. At a false discovery rate of 0.05, a later analysis linked about 17,000 TCR beta sequences to specific HLA alleles. The authors suggested that the approach could potentially be generalized to other disease states and immunological phenotypes. While some public TCRs were present in many individuals, most TCR sequences turned up only very rarely across donors. In vitro tests confirmed that three of the cytomegalovirus-associated TCR beta chains recognize cytomegalovirus antigens. A further reported finding was that TCR beta sequences accurately predicted the HLA-A and HLA-B alleles for most subjects in the first cohort. The presence/absence analyses assumed that sequencing depth was roughly uniform across donors, and that assumption may not be true. In a later analysis, HLA-associated TCR beta chains showed more clonal expansion and lower generation probabilities than non-associated chains that were equally common. According to a later analysis, TCR association rates differed among HLA loci, with DRB1 alleles showing the most associated TCRs and HLA-C alleles showing the fewest. The only immune exposure information available for the cohort was CMV serostatus. Linkage disequilibrium might explain the correlated functional status among segregating V segments, but an unknown experimental factor could not be ruled out. Assigning TCR associations to individual alleles was difficult when HLA alleles, especially DR and DQ, strongly co-occurred.

Libraries came from the immunoSEQ multiplex PCR assay. A mixture of 60 forward primers for TCR Vbeta segments and 13 reverse primers for TCR Jbeta segments was used in the multiplex PCR. The CDR3 region of rearranged TCR beta genes was amplified from genomic DNA with a multiplex PCR assay. The Illumina HiSeq System was used to sequence the amplified TCR beta libraries as 87-base-pair reads. On the authors' methods: A later analysis tallied about 77 million unique TCR beta chains across the 666 repertoires, and some 12 million of those chains were shared by two or more donors. A nearest-neighbor algorithm error-corrected the raw reads and collapsed the reads into unique sequences, merging closely related sequences to remove PCR and sequencing errors. To assign V, D and J gene segments, CDR3 sequences were aligned to IMGT reference sequences. For a sequence to be retained, at least a six-nucleotide match to both a V gene segment and a J gene segment was required. A rearrangement counted as productive if the CDR3 had no stop codons and remained in frame with V and J, and every other rearrangement counted as non-productive. Following IMGT convention, CDR3 was defined as the stretch from the second conserved V-encoded cysteine to the conserved J-encoded phenylalanine. The earlier analysis of approximately 590 of the donors excluded any sequence lacking an unambiguous match to a single V gene segment. An earlier analysis of 587 of the donors called V segments functional above 56.7% productive rearrangements and segregating when the between-donor standard deviation exceeded 5%. A statistical classification framework was built to diagnose cytomegalovirus status from the catalog of TCR beta chain sequences. A later analysis assigned V and J genes by comparing TCR nucleotide sequences with IMGT/GENE-DB human TR gene sequences. The TCRdist pipeline was used in a later analysis to assign CDR3 sequences and most-parsimonious VDJ recombination scenarios. A later analysis defined each TCR beta chain by its CDR3 amino acid sequence plus V-gene family, and excluded reads lacking a unique V-gene family. In a later analysis, 450 to 600 highly shared, low-generation-probability nucleotide sequences were removed to address suspected cross-contamination and a sequencing artifact. In a later analysis, a clonal expansion index was calculated for each public chain from normalized within-repertoire ranks of inferred template counts. A later analysis computed generation probabilities with a VDJ recombination model fitted to out-of-frame rearrangements, and checked the results against IGoR. A later analysis scored TCR-TCR, TCR-HLA and TCR-CMV co-occurrence with hypergeometric tests, applying a repertoire-size bias correction to TCR pairs. To estimate false discovery rates, a later analysis permuted the HLA or CMV assignments 20 times. In a later analysis, co-occurring TCRs were grouped using DBSCAN, and TCRdist sequence similarity was added for clustering within HLA-allele-positive subsets. For co-occurrence clustering, repertoires with fewer than 30,000 or more than 120,000 public chains were excluded, along with four to six repertoires with anomalous nucleotide sharing. TCRdb obtained this table from immuneACCESS and retained in-frame rearrangements with V and J assigned. These tables miss some clones; where compared with another copy, unresolved V genes account for less than half of the shortfall, and the remainder is unexplained. The V and J calls and the clone size are those of that table, but D and trimming were determined from the DNA. The sample includes over 130,000 clones, with about 84% observed a single time. The ten largest clones take up around 2.5% of the sample.

The CDR3, cysteine through phenylalanine, is 15 amino acids long. Of all the DNA, just the CDR3 is kept, 45 bases in frame from base 1. CDR1 and CDR2, looked up from the germline V gene, are SGHRS and YFSETQ. This clone was picked up one time. What this receptor recognizes is not known. Base quality data are lacking; no much larger clone is found one base away. The rearrangement joined TRBV5-1 to TRBJ2-5, and the D gene may be TRBD1, 6 bases matching. Judging by the DNA end, TRBJ2-7 fits better; the J call may be wrong. The material sequenced was PBMCs. The source is a man in his forties or fifties in good health and CMV-seronegative. DNA sequence: TGCGCCAGCAGCCCCGAACCTACAGGGACCTACGAGCAGTACTTC. Its amino acids are CASSPEPTGTYEQYF.